These T cell receptor beta chains were read from a single sample in a study of T cell responses to AZD1222 COVID-19 vaccine. Repertoires were generated with immunoSEQ multiplex PCR, while TCRdb's copy carries only in-frame clones and drops some. The table records about 190,000 clones, roughly 93% of them present only once. Here the sequenced sample was peripheral blood, taken on day 0 of AZD1222 vaccination. These receptors all come from an adult in good health. Each CDR3 is given with its conserved first and last residue.

>TRBV7-9
CASSGWGESTDTQYF
>TRBV5-1
CASSLRDQIDNEQFF
>TRBV7-2
CASRYSGGGFNEQFF
>TRBV29-1
CSVETGRTYEQYF
>TRBV6-1
CASSVTGTGSGRYEQYF
>TRBV10-3
CAISDPATGGTEAFF
>TRBV10-2
CASSDPAGLQGFPLGGFF
>TRBV9
CASSVSSGSTYEQYF
>TRBV5-4
CATEDYRNEQFF
>TRBV28
CASSRTSGTQETQYF
>TRBV10-2
CASRQLTGGITEAFF
>TRBV29-1
CRGGDNYWGYTF
>TRBV19
CASSTGLLRSTDTQYF
>TRBV12-3/TRBV12-4
CASSPGGGGKQFF
>TRBV6-1
CASSDAGALTEAFF
>TRBV29-1
CSVVGGDTEAFF
>TRBV19
CASSIVAGPSYEQYF